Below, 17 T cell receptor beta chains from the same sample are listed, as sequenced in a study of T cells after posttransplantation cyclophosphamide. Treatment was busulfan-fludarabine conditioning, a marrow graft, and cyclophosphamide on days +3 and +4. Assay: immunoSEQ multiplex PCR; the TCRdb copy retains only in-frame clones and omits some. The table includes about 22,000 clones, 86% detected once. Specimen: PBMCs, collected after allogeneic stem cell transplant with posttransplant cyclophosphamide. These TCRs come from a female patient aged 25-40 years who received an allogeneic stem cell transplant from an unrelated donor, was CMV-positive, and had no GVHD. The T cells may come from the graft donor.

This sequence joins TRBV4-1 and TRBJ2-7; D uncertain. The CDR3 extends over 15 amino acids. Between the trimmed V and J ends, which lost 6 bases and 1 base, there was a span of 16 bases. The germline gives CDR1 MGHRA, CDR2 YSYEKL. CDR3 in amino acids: CASSPTPTGSYEQYF. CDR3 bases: TGCGCCAGCAGTCCTACCCCCACGGGTTCCTACGAGCAGTACTTC.

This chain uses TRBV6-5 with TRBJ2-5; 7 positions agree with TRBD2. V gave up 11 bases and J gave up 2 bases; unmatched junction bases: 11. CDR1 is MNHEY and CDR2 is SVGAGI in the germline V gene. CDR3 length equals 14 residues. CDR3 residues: CAARGRGRQETQYF. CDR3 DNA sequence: TGTGCCGCGCGGGGGAGGGGCAGACAAGAGACCCAGTACTTC.

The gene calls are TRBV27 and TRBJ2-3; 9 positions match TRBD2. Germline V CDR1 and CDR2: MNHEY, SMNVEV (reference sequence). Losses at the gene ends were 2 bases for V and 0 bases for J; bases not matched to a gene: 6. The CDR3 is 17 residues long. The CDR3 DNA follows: TGTGCCAGCAGTTTAAGAGAGCGGGGGGCGAGCACAGATACGCAGTATTTT. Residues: CASSLRERGASTDTQYF.

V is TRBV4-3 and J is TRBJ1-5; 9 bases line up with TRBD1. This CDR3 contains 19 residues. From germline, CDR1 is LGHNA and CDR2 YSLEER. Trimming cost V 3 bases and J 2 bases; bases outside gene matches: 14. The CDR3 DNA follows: TGCGCCAGCAGCCAGAAGGCCAGGACAGGGGTATTTCGCAATCAGCCCCAGCATTTT. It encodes CASSQKARTGVFRNQPQHF.

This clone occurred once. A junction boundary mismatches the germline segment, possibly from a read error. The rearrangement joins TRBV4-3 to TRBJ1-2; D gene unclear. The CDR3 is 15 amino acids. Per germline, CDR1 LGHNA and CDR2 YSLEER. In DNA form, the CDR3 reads TGCGCCAGCAGCCAAGATTTCCAGGTTACCTATGGCTGCACCTTC. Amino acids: CASSQDFQVTYGCTF.

The DNA of the CDR3 is TGTGCCAGCAGCTTGGCCGGGTTAGGCGGCTACACCTTC. Protein: CASSLAGLGGYTF. The chain uses TRBV5-4 and TRBJ1-2; D uncertain. This CDR3 has 13 residues. Trimming stripped 0 bases from V and 8 bases from J, with 11 bases between. CDR1 SGHNT and CDR2 YYREEE come from the germline V gene (reference sequence). The full variable domain, rest sourced from reference TRBV5-4 and TRBJ1-2, is ETGVTQSPTHLIKTRGQQVTLRCSSQSGHNTVSWYQQALGQGPQFIFQYYREEENGRGNFPPRFSGLQFPNYSSELNVNALELDDSALYLCASSLAGLGGYTFGSGTRLTVV.

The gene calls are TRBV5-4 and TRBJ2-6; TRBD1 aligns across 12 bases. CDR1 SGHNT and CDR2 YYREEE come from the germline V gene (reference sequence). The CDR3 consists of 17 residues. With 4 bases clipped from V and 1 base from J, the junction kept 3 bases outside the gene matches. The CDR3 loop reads CASSLGQGASGANVLTF. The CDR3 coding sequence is TGTGCCAGCAGCCTGGGACAGGGGGCGTCTGGGGCCAACGTCCTGACTTTC.

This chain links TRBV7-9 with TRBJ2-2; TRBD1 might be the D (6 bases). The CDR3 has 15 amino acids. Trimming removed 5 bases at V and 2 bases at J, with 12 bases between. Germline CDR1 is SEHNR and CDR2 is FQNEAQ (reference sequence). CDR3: CASSPGTFNTGELFF. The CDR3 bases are TGTGCCAGCAGCCCCGGGACATTTAACACCGGGGAGCTGTTTTTT.

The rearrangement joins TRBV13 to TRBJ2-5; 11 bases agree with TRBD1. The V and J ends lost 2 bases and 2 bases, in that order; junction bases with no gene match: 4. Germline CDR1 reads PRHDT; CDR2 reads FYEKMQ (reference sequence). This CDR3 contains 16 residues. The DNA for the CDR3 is TGTGCCAGCAGCTTATTCCGGGACAGGGGGCAAGAGACCCAGTACTTC. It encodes CASSLFRDRGQETQYF.

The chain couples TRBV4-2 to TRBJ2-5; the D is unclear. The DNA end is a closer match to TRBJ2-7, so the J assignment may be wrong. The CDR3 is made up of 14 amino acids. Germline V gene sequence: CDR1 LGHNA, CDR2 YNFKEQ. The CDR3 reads CASSAGDPSYEQYF. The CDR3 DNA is TGTGCCAGCAGCGCCGGAGATCCCTCCTACGAGCAGTACTTC.

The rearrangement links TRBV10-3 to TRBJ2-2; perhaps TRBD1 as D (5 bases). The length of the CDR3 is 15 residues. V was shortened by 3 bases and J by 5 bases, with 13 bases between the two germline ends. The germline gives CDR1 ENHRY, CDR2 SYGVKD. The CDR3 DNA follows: TGTGCCATCAGTGAAAGGGGTAGCCCAACCGGGGAGCTGTTTTTT. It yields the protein CAISERGSPTGELFF.

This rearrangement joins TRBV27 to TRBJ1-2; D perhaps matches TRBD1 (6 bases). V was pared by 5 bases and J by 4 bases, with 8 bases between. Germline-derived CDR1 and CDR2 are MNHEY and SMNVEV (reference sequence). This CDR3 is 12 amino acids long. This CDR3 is CASSQQGYGYTF. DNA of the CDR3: TGTGCCAGCAGTCAACAGGGCTATGGCTACACCTTC.

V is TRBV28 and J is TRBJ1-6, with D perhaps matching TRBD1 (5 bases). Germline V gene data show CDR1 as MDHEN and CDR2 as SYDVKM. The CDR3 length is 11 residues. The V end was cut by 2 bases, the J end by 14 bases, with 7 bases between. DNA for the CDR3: TGTGCCAGCAGTTTACCGGGGGCCCTCCACTTT. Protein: CASSLPGALHF.

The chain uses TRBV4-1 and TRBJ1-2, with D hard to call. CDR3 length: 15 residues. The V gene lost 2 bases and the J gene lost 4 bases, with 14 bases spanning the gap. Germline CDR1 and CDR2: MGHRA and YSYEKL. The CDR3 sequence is CASSQYSDRGYGYTF. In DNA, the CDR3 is TGCGCCAGCAGCCAATACTCTGATCGGGGCTATGGCTACACCTTC.

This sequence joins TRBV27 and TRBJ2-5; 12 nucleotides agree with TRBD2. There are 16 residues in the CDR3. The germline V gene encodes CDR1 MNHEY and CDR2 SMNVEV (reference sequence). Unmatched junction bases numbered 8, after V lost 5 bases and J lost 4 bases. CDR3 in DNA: TGTGCCAGCAGTCCCGTCCTAGCGGGGGGGCGAGAGACCCAGTACTTC. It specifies CASSPVLAGGRETQYF.

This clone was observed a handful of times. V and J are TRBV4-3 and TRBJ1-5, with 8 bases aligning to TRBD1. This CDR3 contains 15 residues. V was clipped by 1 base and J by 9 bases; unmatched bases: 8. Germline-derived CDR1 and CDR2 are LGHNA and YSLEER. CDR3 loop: CASSQGTGILGPQHF. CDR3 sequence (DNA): TGCGCCAGCAGCCAAGGGACAGGGATCTTGGGGCCCCAGCATTTT.

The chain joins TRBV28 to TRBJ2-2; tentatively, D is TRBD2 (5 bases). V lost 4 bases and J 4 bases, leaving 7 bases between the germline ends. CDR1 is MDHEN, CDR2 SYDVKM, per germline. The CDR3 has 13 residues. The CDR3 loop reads CASSSGSTGELFF. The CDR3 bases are TGTGCCAGCAGTTCGGGAAGCACCGGGGAGCTGTTTTTT.